A selection of T cell receptor beta chains follows, all from one sample in a study of blood T cell repertoires in COVID-19. Profiling relied on immunoSEQ multiplex PCR, and the TCRdb table lists in-frame clones only, not all of them. The sample shows about 240,000 clones, 80% to 85% of them seen only once. The sample taken for sequencing was peripheral blood. The receptors shown here come from a woman aged 60-75 years with active or convalescent COVID-19. CDR3s include the opening cysteine and the closing phenylalanine or tryptophan. A D gene is named only where the DNA matches it firmly. Size tells how often a clone was seen (once, few, many) or the class of an expanded clone, and some rows leave it out.

d_gene,len,v_gene,j_gene,abundance,CDR3nt,CDR3aa
-,14,TRBV7-2,TRBJ1-4,-,TGTGCCAGCAGCCCCAGGGTGACTAATGAAAAACTGTTTTTT,CASSPRVTNEKLFF
TRBD1,13,TRBV18,TRBJ2-7,-,TGTGCCAGCTCACCCGACAGGGGCGGCGAGCAGTACTTC,CASSPDRGGEQYF
TRBD1,16,TRBV3-1/TRBV3-2,TRBJ1-4,once,TGTGCCAGCAGCCAACTTCCTGGGACAGCTAATGAAAAACTGTTTTTT,CASSQLPGTANEKLFF
-,13,TRBV12-3/TRBV12-4,TRBJ2-1,-,TGTGCCAGCAGTTTGGGGACTCACAATGAGCAGTTCTTC,CASSLGTHNEQFF
-,17,TRBV19,TRBJ1-5,-,TGTGCCAGTAGTATAGACGGCGCACAGAAGGCGAATCAGCCCCAGCATTTT,CASSIDGAQKANQPQHF
TRBD1,11,TRBV12-3/TRBV12-4,TRBJ2-1,-,TGTGCCAGCAGGGTCCGGGACAGGGCGTTCTTC,CASRVRDRAFF
TRBD1,13,TRBV28,TRBJ1-5,-,TGTGCCAGCAGCGGGACAGGGTTTCAGCCCCAGCATTTT,CASSGTGFQPQHF
-,14,TRBV11-2,TRBJ2-2,-,TGTGCCAGCAGCCAGCAGGGGAACACCGGGGAGCTGTTTTTT,CASSQQGNTGELFF
-,13,TRBV30,TRBJ2-3,-,TGTGCCTGGAGCGTGGGCCGCGCAGATACGCAGTATTTT,CAWSVGRADTQYF
-,13,TRBV30,TRBJ1-4,-,TGTGCCTGGAGTGGAGGATTTAATGAAAAACTGTTTTTT,CAWSGGFNEKLFF
TRBD1,15,TRBV7-2,TRBJ2-7,-,TGTGCCAGCAGCGGACAGGGAGGTGGGGCCTACGAGCAGTACTTC,CASSGQGGGAYEQYF
TRBD2,16,TRBV6-5,TRBJ2-2,-,TGTGCCAGCAGTTACAGGACTAGCGGGGCCACCGGGGAGCTGTTTTTT,CASSYRTSGATGELFF
TRBD2,16,TRBV14,TRBJ2-3,-,TGTGCCAGCAGCCAAGCGGGCGGGGGGGCATCAAATACGCAGTATTTT,CASSQAGGGASNTQYF
-,14,TRBV30,TRBJ1-4,-,TGTGCCTGGGGCGGGACACCAGGAAAGGAAAAACTGTTTTTT,CAWGGTPGKEKLFF
TRBD1,15,TRBV12-5,TRBJ2-4,-,TGTGCTAGTGGTTCGACAGGGGGAGCCAAAAACATTCAGTACTTC,CASGSTGGAKNIQYF
-,14,TRBV21-1,TRBJ2-1,-,TGTGCCAGCACCTTACAGGGGGGGCCCAATGAGCAGTTCTTC,CASTLQGGPNEQFF
TRBD1,14,TRBV28,TRBJ1-2,-,TGTGCCAGCAGTTTGGGACAGGGCCTAGGGAGCTACACCTTC,CASSLGQGLGSYTF
-,14,TRBV15,TRBJ1-3,-,TGTGCCACCAGCACATGGGCAGCCGGAAACACCATATATTTT,CATSTWAAGNTIYF
TRBD1,14,TRBV25-1,TRBJ2-5,-,TGTGCCAGCAAGGGGGCAGGGTTCCAAGAGACCCAGTACTTC,CASKGAGFQETQYF
-,13,TRBV5-1,TRBJ2-2,-,TGCGCCAGCACTAGACAGGCAGACGGGGAGCTGTTTTTT,CASTRQADGELFF
TRBD1,15,TRBV6-6,TRBJ1-5,-,TGTGCCAGCAGACCGGGACAGAGGGAAGGCCAGCCCCAGCATTTT,CASRPGQREGQPQHF
-,19,TRBV18,TRBJ2-2,-,TGTGCCAGCTCGCCACAGCGTATACGAACAACTCCGAACACCGGGGAGCTGTTTTTT,CASSPQRIRTTPNTGELFF
-,15,TRBV10-3,TRBJ1-1,-,TGTGCCATCAGTGACCCTGGGCAGATGAACACTGAAGCTTTCTTT,CAISDPGQMNTEAFF